The rows below give T cell receptor beta chains drawn from one sample of a study of T cell responses to AZD1222 COVID-19 vaccine. Repertoires were generated with immunoSEQ multiplex PCR, while TCRdb's copy carries only in-frame clones and drops some. The table shows more than 70,000 clones, with over 75% occurring only once. The input for sequencing was peripheral blood, taken on day 0 of AZD1222 vaccination. These receptors all stem from an adult in good health. Both conserved end residues are part of each CDR3. D genes are given only for firm matches. Size values are once, few and many counts, or a class for expanded clones, and some rows have none.

TRBV6-5,TRBJ1-1,NA,13,NA,TGTGCCAGCACTATCGGGGACACCCCCTCGGCTTTCTTT,CASTIGDTPSAFF
TRBV6-1,TRBJ1-1,NA,14,NA,TGTGCCAGCAGTGAGGGGGGCAAGAACACTGAAGCTTTCTTT,CASSEGGKNTEAFF
TRBV27,TRBJ2-1,few,15,TRBD2,TGTGCCAGCAGTTCCTACGGGACTAGCGTCAATGAGCAGTTCTTC,CASSSYGTSVNEQFF
TRBV11-1,TRBJ2-2,NA,14,NA,TGTGCCAGCAGCCCGCCAGCGACCACCGGGGAGCTGTTTTTT,CASSPPATTGELFF
TRBV28,TRBJ2-7,NA,13,TRBD2,TGTGCCAGCAGGGGGAGGGGTTCCTACGAGCAGTACTTC,CASRGRGSYEQYF
TRBV5-1,TRBJ1-6,once,14,NA,TGCGCCAGCAGCTGGGAGGGATCGGATTCACCCCTCCACTTT,CASSWEGSDSPLHF
TRBV7-6,TRBJ2-5,NA,12,NA,TGTGCCAGCAGCTTCAGGCAAGAGACCCAGTACTTC,CASSFRQETQYF
TRBV5-1,TRBJ1-6,NA,17,TRBD1,TGCGCCAGCAGCACTACGACAGGGGGGATTAGTAATTCACCCCTCCACTTT,CASSTTTGGISNSPLHF
TRBV28,TRBJ1-3,NA,18,TRBD1,TGTGCCAGCAGGCCGAACCCTGGACAGGGGGCGTCTGGAAACACCATATATTTT,CASRPNPGQGASGNTIYF
TRBV2,TRBJ2-5,few,14,TRBD1,TGTGCCAGCAGTCCTCAGACAGGGGGAGAGACCCAGTACTTC,CASSPQTGGETQYF
TRBV9,TRBJ2-2,NA,16,TRBD2,TGTGCCAGCAGCCCCCTCCTAGCGGGAGTGACCGGGGAGCTGTTTTTT,CASSPLLAGVTGELFF
TRBV6-5,TRBJ2-7,NA,13,NA,TGTGCCAGCAGCATGGGCGGCTCCTACGAGCAGTACTTC,CASSMGGSYEQYF
TRBV27,TRBJ2-5,NA,17,TRBD2,TGTGCCAGCAGTTCCTACCTCTCCCCGGGACTACAAGAGACCCAGTACTTC,CASSSYLSPGLQETQYF
TRBV19,TRBJ2-7,few,14,NA,TGTGCCAGTAGTATAGACCGACCAGATGGCGAGCAGTACTTC,CASSIDRPDGEQYF
TRBV12-3/TRBV12-4,TRBJ1-3,NA,13,NA,TGTGCCAGCAGTTTAGGGCTTGGAAACACCATATATTTT,CASSLGLGNTIYF
TRBV3-1/TRBV3-2,TRBJ1-1,NA,15,NA,TGTGCCAGCAGCCAACAACTAGCCCGCGCACACCAAGCTTTCTTT,CASSQQLARAHQAFF
TRBV7-9,TRBJ1-1,once,13,NA,TGTGCCAGCAGCTTAAGGTCGAACACTGAAGCTTTCTTT,CASSLRSNTEAFF
TRBV9,TRBJ1-4,NA,14,NA,TGTGCCAGCAGCGTAGATTTGACAAATGGAAAACTGTTTTTT,CASSVDLTNGKLFF
TRBV19,TRBJ2-7,NA,14,NA,TGTGCCAGTAGTATAGACGGGGGCGCAGGGGAGCAGTACTTC,CASSIDGGAGEQYF
TRBV5-6,TRBJ1-5,NA,14,NA,TGTGCCAGCAGCTTGGGGGTAAGCAATCAGCCCCAGCATTTT,CASSLGVSNQPQHF
TRBV18,TRBJ1-2,NA,13,TRBD1,TGTGCCAGCTCAGCCGGGACAGAATATGGCTACACCTTC,CASSAGTEYGYTF
TRBV10-2,TRBJ2-1,NA,14,NA,TGCGCCAGCAGTACGCAGGGCGCCTACAATGAGCAGTTCTTC,CASSTQGAYNEQFF
TRBV5-1,TRBJ1-3,NA,15,TRBD1,TGCGCCAGCAGCGGTGGGACAGGGGTAGGAAACACCATATATTTT,CASSGGTGVGNTIYF
TRBV9,TRBJ2-3,NA,14,NA,TGTGCCAGCAGCGAGGGATGGGACACAGATACGCAGTATTTT,CASSEGWDTDTQYF
TRBV12-3/TRBV12-4,TRBJ2-3,few,13,NA,TGTGCCAGCAGTTCGTCTAGCGCAGATACGCAGTATTTT,CASSSSSADTQYF
TRBV2,TRBJ1-2,once,13,TRBD1,TGTGCCAGCAGTGTAGGGACAGACTATGGCTACACCTTC,CASSVGTDYGYTF
TRBV23-1,TRBJ1-3,once,20,TRBD1,TGCGCCAGCAGTCAATCGGGGACAGGGAAACTATCAATCTCTGGAAACACCATATATTTT,CASSQSGTGKLSISGNTIYF
TRBV27,TRBJ1-1,NA,15,NA,TGTGCCAGCAGTTCCGCTGGGTTTGGGGACACTGAAGCTTTCTTT,CASSSAGFGDTEAFF
TRBV11-2,TRBJ2-1,NA,16,NA,TGTGCCAGCAGCTTCCCCATCAGGGGCGCCTACAATGAGCAGTTCTTC,CASSFPIRGAYNEQFF
TRBV5-1,TRBJ2-3,NA,15,TRBD2,TGCGCCAGCAGCTTAGCGGGAGATCGCACAGATACGCAGTATTTT,CASSLAGDRTDTQYF
TRBV5-1,TRBJ1-2,few,15,NA,TGCGCCAGCAGCGGAACCTCGGGAGGGTTCGATGGCTACACCTTC,CASSGTSGGFDGYTF
TRBV19,TRBJ2-1,NA,14,NA,TGTGCCAGTAGTATGGTGGGCTCGCTGGGTGAGCAGTTCTTC,CASSMVGSLGEQFF
TRBV19,TRBJ1-3,NA,14,NA,TGTGCCACGACACATTGGGGGACTGGAAACACCATATATTTT,CATTHWGTGNTIYF
TRBV18,TRBJ1-4,NA,16,NA,TGTGCCAGCTCACTGTCCTCCGGGGCCACTAATGAAAAACTGTTTTTT,CASSLSSGATNEKLFF
TRBV19,TRBJ1-2,NA,15,TRBD1,TGTGCCAGTAGTACGATCCGGACAGGGGTTTATGGCTACACCTTC,CASSTIRTGVYGYTF
TRBV7-3,TRBJ2-1,NA,13,NA,TGTGCCAGCAGCTTAATTGGGCTAGCCGAGCAGTTCTTC,CASSLIGLAEQFF
TRBV28,TRBJ1-2,NA,14,NA,TGTGCCAGCAGTTTAGGGGTGGCGAGCTATGGCTACACCTTC,CASSLGVASYGYTF
TRBV28,TRBJ2-2,NA,16,TRBD1,TGTGCCAGCACCCGAGACAGGGTGGGGAACACCGGGGAGCTGTTTTTT,CASTRDRVGNTGELFF
TRBV5-1,TRBJ2-7,NA,15,NA,TGCGCCAGCAAATTTAGATCGGCAGGGGATGAAGAGCAGTACTTC,CASKFRSAGDEEQYF
TRBV11-3,TRBJ1-5,NA,16,NA,TGTGCCAGCAGCTTAGATTTCCCTTATAGCAATCAGCCCCAGCATTTT,CASSLDFPYSNQPQHF
TRBV19,TRBJ1-6,NA,16,NA,TGTGCCAGTAGTACAAACCGGCCGCGGGATGACTCACCCCTCCACTTT,CASSTNRPRDDSPLHF
TRBV9,TRBJ2-7,NA,15,NA,TGTGCCAGCAGCGTAGCGGGGCAGGCCGTATACGAGCAGTACTTC,CASSVAGQAVYEQYF
TRBV5-6,TRBJ1-5,NA,14,TRBD1,TGTGCCAGCAGCTGGGGACAGACCAATCAGCCCCAGCATTTT,CASSWGQTNQPQHF
TRBV24-1,TRBJ2-5,once,14,TRBD2,TGTGCCACCAGTGACGTCGGGGGGGCGGCGACCCAGTACTTC,CATSDVGGAATQYF
TRBV19,TRBJ1-2,NA,13,TRBD1,TGTGCCACGCGGACAGGATTAACTATGAGCTACACCTTC,CATRTGLTMSYTF
TRBV5-1,TRBJ1-1,NA,14,NA,TGCGCCAGCAGCTTGCGGCAGGGTAACACTGAAGCTTTCTTT,CASSLRQGNTEAFF
TRBV28,TRBJ1-5,NA,13,NA,TGTGCCAGCAGTTTACTTCCGGGTCAGCCCCAGCATTTT,CASSLLPGQPQHF
TRBV6-5,TRBJ1-3,NA,14,NA,TGTGCCAGCAGGCCCCCAGGGTCTGGAAACACCATATATTTT,CASRPPGSGNTIYF
TRBV7-9,TRBJ1-2,NA,15,NA,TGTGCCAGCAGCTTAGTCCCGGGGCAGAGCTATGGCTACACCTTC,CASSLVPGQSYGYTF
TRBV9,TRBJ2-1,NA,14,NA,TGTGCCAGCAGCGTAGCTCTCCTTCCAGATGAGCAGTTCTTC,CASSVALLPDEQFF
TRBV2,TRBJ2-3,NA,14,NA,TGTGCCAGCTACGGACTGCAAAGCACAGATACGCAGTATTTT,CASYGLQSTDTQYF
TRBV6-5,TRBJ1-1,NA,13,NA,TGTGCCAGCAGTATTGGGACCGACACTGAAGCTTTCTTT,CASSIGTDTEAFF
TRBV19,TRBJ1-5,NA,13,NA,TGTGCCAGTAGTACTTGGGGGGATCAGCCCCAGCATTTT,CASSTWGDQPQHF
TRBV9,TRBJ2-1,NA,12,NA,TGTGCCAGCAGCGTAGATTACAATGAGCAGTTCTTC,CASSVDYNEQFF
TRBV5-8,TRBJ2-3,NA,13,NA,TGTGCCAGCAGCCTGGGACAGGGACTAGCCGCATCTTTT,CASSLGQGLAASF
TRBV21-1,TRBJ1-6,NA,13,NA,TGTGCCGGTTCCAGAGGGGGGAAATCACCCCTCCACTTT,CAGSRGGKSPLHF
TRBV19,TRBJ1-5,NA,16,NA,TGTGCCAGTAGTATATTGGGGGTTGGGGGGACTCAGCCCCAGCATTTT,CASSILGVGGTQPQHF
TRBV19,TRBJ2-1,NA,16,TRBD2,TGTGCCAGTAGTAAATCTAGCGGGTCTGCCTACAATGAGCAGTTCTTC,CASSKSSGSAYNEQFF
TRBV11-2,TRBJ1-1,NA,13,NA,TGTGCCAGCAGCTTATCGGTTACAGGCGAAGCTTTCTTT,CASSLSVTGEAFF